These 24 T cell receptor beta chains share one sample of origin, sequenced in a study of cytomegalovirus exposure and HLA in healthy donors. PCR amplification relied on 60 Vbeta primers (plus 13 Jbeta primers). This table comes from immunoSEQ multiplex PCR, and its TCRdb copy is limited to in-frame clones, with some not included. The sample records over 55,000 clones, about 70% being singletons. The sample taken for sequencing was PBMCs. The receptors stem from a man in his forties in good health and CMV-seropositive.

This clone was observed a few times. This chain links TRBV6-5 with TRBJ2-5; 10 bases are shared with TRBD1. The junction had 8 bases not matched to a gene; V was cut back by 5 bases and J by 5 bases. This CDR3 comprises 15 residues. From germline, CDR1 is MNHEY and CDR2 SVGAGI. The CDR3 reads CASSRSGTGVETQYF. As DNA, the CDR3 is TGTGCCAGCAGTAGATCCGGGACAGGGGTGGAGACCCAGTACTTC.

V and J are TRBV5-8 and TRBJ2-7; 7 nucleotides align to TRBD2. J lost 6 bases, V lost 0 bases, and 3 bases had no gene match. The CDR3 runs 13 residues. The germline V gene encodes CDR1 SGHTS and CDR2 YDEGEE. CDR3 DNA sequence: TGTGCCAGCAGCTTGGGGACTAGTCGCGAGCAGTACTTC. Its translation is CASSLGTSREQYF.

Written as DNA, the CDR3 is TGTGCCAGCAGCCCTCCCGGAGTCTACAATGAGCAGTTCTTC. Its protein is CASSPPGVYNEQFF. The chain recombines TRBV28 with TRBJ2-1, with D unresolved. This CDR3 comprises 14 residues. Trimming left V 6 bases short and J 3 bases short, with 12 bases between. Germline V CDR1 and CDR2: MDHEN, SYDVKM. Filled out from reference TRBV28 and TRBJ2-1, the complete variable domain reads DVKVTQSSRYLVKRTGEKVFLECVQDMDHENMFWYRQDPGLGLRLIYFSYDVKMKEKGDIPEGYSVSREKKERFSLILESASTNQTSMYLCASSPPGVYNEQFFGPGTRLTVL.

V usage is TRBV19 and J usage is TRBJ2-1; 7 bases agree with TRBD1. V was clipped by 6 bases and J by 4 bases; unmatched bases: 18. The CDR3 has 18 residues. Germline V lookup: CDR1 LNHDA, CDR2 SQIVND (reference sequence). The CDR3 here is CASSGMFRGPGKYNEQFF. In DNA form, the CDR3 reads TGTGCCAGTAGCGGGATGTTTAGGGGGCCTGGAAAATACAATGAGCAGTTCTTC.

V gene TRBV4-1 combines with J gene TRBJ1-2; D possibly corresponds to TRBD1 (5 bases). Germline-derived CDR1 and CDR2 are MGHRA and YSYEKL. The V end lost 4 bases, the J end lost 3 bases, and 12 bases lay between the germline ends. This CDR3 spans 14 amino acids. The CDR3 loop reads CASSPQRGDYGYTF. CDR3 DNA sequence: TGCGCCAGCAGCCCTCAAAGGGGTGACTATGGCTACACCTTC.

This chain's CDR3 is CASSLFDSGSPADTQYF. The CDR3 DNA is TGCGCCAGCAGCCTTTTCGACAGCGGGAGTCCGGCAGATACGCAGTATTTT. The chain links TRBV5-1 to TRBJ2-3; 8 bases are a match to TRBD2. V dropped 4 bases and J dropped 4; count of bases not matched to a gene: 14. Germline values: CDR1 SGHRS, CDR2 YFSETQ. The CDR3 contains 17 residues. The full variable domain, in which reference TRBV5-1 and TRBJ2-3 provide the parts outside the CDR3, is KAGVTQTPRYLIKTRGQQVTLSCSPISGHRSVSWYQQTPGQGLQFLFEYFSETQRNKGNFPGRFSGRQFSNSRSEMNVSTLELGDSALYLCASSLFDSGSPADTQYFGPGTRLTVL.

The V and J genes are TRBV5-4 and TRBJ2-7; 10 nucleotides match TRBD1. Germline trimming cut 0 bases from V and 2 bases from J; bases unmatched to any gene: 5. The CDR3 runs 16 residues. The germline CDR1 and CDR2 sequences are SGHNT and YYREEE (reference sequence). CDR3 residues: CASSLAPGTGAYEQYF. The DNA for the CDR3 is TGTGCCAGCAGCTTGGCCCCCGGGACAGGGGCCTACGAGCAGTACTTC.

J is TRBJ2-1 and V is TRBV5-6, with D possibly matching TRBD1 (6 bases). V was cut by 3 bases and J by 0 bases, with 10 bases left in between. Germline V gene sequence: CDR1 SGHDT, CDR2 YYEEEE. CDR3 length equals 15 residues. The CDR3 coding sequence is TGTGCCAGCAGCTGGGACATAAGCTCCTACAATGAGCAGTTCTTC. It translates to CASSWDISSYNEQFF.

This clone showed up just a few times. V gene TRBV6-5 combines with J gene TRBJ2-1, with D possibly TRBD2 on 6 matching bases. The germline V and J ends were trimmed by 5 bases and 4 bases, with 18 bases remaining between them. Germline CDR1 and CDR2: MNHEY and SVGAGI. This CDR3 has 16 amino acids. For the CDR3, the DNA is TGTGCCAGCAGTCACTTGGAGGGACTCAAATACAATGAGCAGTTCTTC. As protein: CASSHLEGLKYNEQFF.

The V and J genes are TRBV7-8 and TRBJ1-1; 10 bases are shared with TRBD1. From germline, CDR1 is SGHVS and CDR2 FQNEAQ. Unmatched junction bases numbered 10, after V lost 2 bases and J lost 1 base. The CDR3 runs 18 residues. Written as DNA, the CDR3 is TGTGCCAGCAGCTTATCGGCCGGGACAGGGGACTGGAACACTGAAGCTTTCTTT. Translated, it gives CASSLSAGTGDWNTEAFF.

This sequence joins TRBV25-1 and TRBJ2-1, with 9 nucleotides matching TRBD1. Germline CDR1 reads MGHDK; CDR2 reads SYGVNS. The CDR3 totals 14 residues. The CDR3 coding sequence is TGTGCTAGTTCCTCCGGGACAGGGACTAATGAGCAGTTCTTC. Its protein product is CASSSGTGTNEQFF. The full variable domain, rest sourced from reference TRBV25-1 and TRBJ2-1, is EADIYQTPRYLVIGTGKKITLECSQTMGHDKMYWYQQDPGMELHLIHYSYGVNSTEKGDLSSESTVSRIRTEHFPLTLESARPSHTSQYLCASSSGTGTNEQFFGPGTRLTVL.

The chain combines TRBV27 with TRBJ2-4; 10 bases map to TRBD1. CDR1 is MNHEY and CDR2 is SMNVEV in the germline V gene (reference sequence). The V gene end was trimmed by 4 bases and the J gene end by 0 bases; junction bases not matched to a gene: 3. This CDR3 has 16 residues. As DNA, the CDR3 is TGTGCCAGCAGTTCAGGACAGGGGGGAGCCAAAAACATTCAGTACTTC. It encodes CASSSGQGGAKNIQYF.

This clone turned up a few times. The V gene is TRBV5-1, the J gene TRBJ2-1; weak D call: TRBD1 (6 bases). The CDR3 is 14 residues long. The V end lost 6 bases, the J end lost 2 bases, and 12 bases lay between the germline ends. Looked up from germline, CDR1 is SGHRS and CDR2 is YFSETQ. In DNA, the CDR3 is TGCGCCAGCACAAGCCCAGGGGCCTACAATGAGCAGTTCTTC. Encoded protein: CASTSPGAYNEQFF. Combining the CDR3 with reference TRBV5-1 and TRBJ2-1 gives the whole variable domain KAGVTQTPRYLIKTRGQQVTLSCSPISGHRSVSWYQQTPGQGLQFLFEYFSETQRNKGNFPGRFSGRQFSNSRSEMNVSTLELGDSALYLCASTSPGAYNEQFFGPGTRLTVL.

This sequence joins TRBV27 and TRBJ1-4; the D gene is possibly TRBD1 (6 bases). CDR3 length equals 13 residues. Germline values: CDR1 MNHEY, CDR2 SMNVEV (reference sequence). V lost 5 bases to trimming and J lost 7 bases, with 11 bases between them. The DNA for the CDR3 is TGTGCCAGCAGTCCACAGGGTTTTGAAAAACTGTTTTTT. Its translation: CASSPQGFEKLFF.

V gene TRBV20-1 combines with J gene TRBJ1-2, with D unresolved. From germline, CDR1 is DFQATT and CDR2 SNEGSKA (reference sequence). V was pared by 2 bases and J by 8 bases, with 6 bases between. The CDR3 has 10 residues. The chain's CDR3 is CSARLEGYTF. In DNA form, the CDR3 reads TGCAGTGCTAGATTGGAGGGCTACACCTTC.

The rearrangement uses TRBV14 and TRBJ1-1, with 9 bases that match TRBD1. CDR1 is SGHDN and CDR2 is FVKESK in the germline V gene. V dropped 7 bases and J dropped 4; count of bases not matched to a gene: 13. The CDR3 runs to 16 residues. CDR3 protein: CASIHRTGVSSTEAFF. CDR3 bases: TGTGCCAGCATCCACCGGACAGGGGTCTCCAGCACTGAAGCTTTCTTT.

V gene TRBV18 combines with J gene TRBJ2-2; possibly TRBD2 for D (6 bases). V lost 3 bases, J lost 6 bases, and 8 bases lay in between. CDR1 and CDR2 (germline): KGHSH, LQKENI. This CDR3 has 13 amino acids. The CDR3 reads CASSPSGAGELFF. CDR3 sequence (DNA): TGTGCCAGCTCACCCTCGGGGGCCGGGGAGCTGTTTTTT.

The chain joins TRBV9 to TRBJ1-2; no firm D call. Trimming shortened V by 0 bases and J by 4 bases, and 4 bases separated the two germline ends. The CDR3 runs 12 residues. Germline V lookup: CDR1 SGDLS, CDR2 YYNGEE. Written as DNA, the CDR3 is TGTGCCAGCAGCGTAGCGGGCTATGGCTACACCTTC. Encoded protein: CASSVAGYGYTF.

The V gene is TRBV4-2, the J gene TRBJ1-1; D is uncertain. This CDR3 spans 16 amino acids. Trimming stripped 0 bases from V and 1 base from J, with 12 bases between. Per the germline V gene, CDR1 is LGHNA and CDR2 is YNFKEQ. CDR3 sequence reads: CASSQERIIRNTEAFF. The CDR3, as DNA: TGTGCCAGCAGCCAAGAGCGGATAATTCGGAACACTGAAGCTTTCTTT.

Only a few counts were recorded for this clone. The CDR3 nucleotides are TGCGCCAGCAGCTTGGGCAGCCAAGAGACCCAGTACTTC. As protein: CASSLGSQETQYF. The V and J genes are TRBV5-1 and TRBJ2-5; D not certain. Trimming stripped 0 bases from V and 1 base from J, with 4 bases between. The CDR3 extends over 13 amino acids. Germline V lookup: CDR1 SGHRS, CDR2 YFSETQ.

The V gene is TRBV28, the J gene TRBJ1-2; TRBD1 aligns across 7 bases. This CDR3 is built from 13 residues. Germline values: CDR1 MDHEN, CDR2 SYDVKM. V lost 10 bases to trimming and J lost 1 base; unmatched junction nucleotides: 6. The CDR3 nucleotides read TGTGCCATCCCGGGACAGAGTAACTATGGCTACACCTTC. Translating gives CAIPGQSNYGYTF.

This clone was counted between two and nine times. V gene TRBV5-1 combines with J gene TRBJ2-7, with D unclear. Trimming took 0 bases from V and 3 from J, leaving 13 bases between them. Germline CDR1 and CDR2: SGHRS and YFSETQ. There are 15 residues in the CDR3. The CDR3 DNA is TGCGCCAGCAGCTTGGAAAGCGCGATCGTCTACGAGCAGTACTTC. As protein: CASSLESAIVYEQYF.

CDR3 DNA: TGTGCCAGCAGCCCTGGGGCAGGGGGAATAGATACGCAGTATTTT. Translating it yields CASSPGAGGIDTQYF. V and J are TRBV9 and TRBJ2-3, with TRBD1 matching over 7 bases. Germline-derived CDR1 and CDR2 are SGDLS and YYNGEE. CDR3 length: 15 amino acids. V lost 4 bases to trimming and J lost 5 bases; unmatched junction nucleotides: 10.

This clone was counted only a few times. This chain uses TRBV2 with TRBJ1-1, with TRBD1 matching 7 bases. This CDR3 spans 14 amino acids. With 6 bases clipped from V and 0 bases from J, the junction kept 4 bases outside the gene matches. The germline gives CDR1 SNHLY, CDR2 FYNNEI. The CDR3 here is CASRGDSLNTEAFF. The CDR3 nucleotides are TGTGCCAGCAGGGGGGACAGTTTGAACACTGAAGCTTTCTTT.